The clone carrying this TCR beta chain was observed many times. The antigen is unknown. The CDR3 loop spans 11 amino acids. The V and J ends lost 5 bases and 4 bases respectively, with 4 bases between them. Germline V gene sequence: CDR1 MNHEY, CDR2 SVGEGT. The data were obtained in a study of T-cell memory formation after mild COVID-19. TCR alpha and TCR beta cDNA libraries with sample barcodes and UMIs came from 5'RACE using constant-segment primers. TCRdb reprocessed the 5' RACE reads via MiXCR and lists one record per CDR3 protein. This repertoire shows some 350,000 distinct CDR3 sequences, 10% to 15% found once; its top ten account for 20% to 25%. Study-level points and caveats: A second wave expanding day 15 to 37 was CD4+-biased; contracting clones were balanced. Certain responding clones were present in pre-infection memory, suggesting participation of cross-reactive memory.

The source of this sequence is a man between 18 and 35 years old who had mild COVID-19 (a few samples of this study predate the infection). Cell type and time point are not known. Sequenced sample: PBMCs or a T cell subset sorted from them (not recorded which). V is TRBV6-2 or TRBV6-3 and J is TRBJ2-3; D is ambiguous. DNA of the CDR3: TGTGCCAGCAGTCGGCCAGATACGCAGTATTTT. It yields the protein CASSRPDTQYF.